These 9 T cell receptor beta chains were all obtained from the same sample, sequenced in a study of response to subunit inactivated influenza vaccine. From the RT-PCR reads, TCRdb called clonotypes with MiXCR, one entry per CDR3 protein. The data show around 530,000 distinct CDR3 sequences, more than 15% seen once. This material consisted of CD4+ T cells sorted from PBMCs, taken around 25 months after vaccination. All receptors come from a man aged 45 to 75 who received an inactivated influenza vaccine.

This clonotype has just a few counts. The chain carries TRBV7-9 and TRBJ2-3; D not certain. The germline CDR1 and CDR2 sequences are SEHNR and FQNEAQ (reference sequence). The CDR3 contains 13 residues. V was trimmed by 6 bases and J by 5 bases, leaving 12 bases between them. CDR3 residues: CASSINPGDTQYF. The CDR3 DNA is TGTGCCAGCAGTATCAACCCGGGAGATACGCAGTATTTT. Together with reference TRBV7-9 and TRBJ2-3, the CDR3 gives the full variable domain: DTGVSQNPRHKITKRGQNVTFRCDPISEHNRLYWYRQTLGQGPEFLTYFQNEAQLEKSRLLSDRFSAERPKGSFSTLEIQRTEQGDSAMYLCASSINPGDTQYFGPGTRLTVL.

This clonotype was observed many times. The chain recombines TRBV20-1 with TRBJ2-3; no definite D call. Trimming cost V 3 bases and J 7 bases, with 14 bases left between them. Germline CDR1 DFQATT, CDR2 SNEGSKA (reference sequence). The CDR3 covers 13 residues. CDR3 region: CSASSIGLNTQYF. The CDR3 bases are TGCAGTGCTAGCTCAATCGGGTTGAATACGCAGTATTTT.

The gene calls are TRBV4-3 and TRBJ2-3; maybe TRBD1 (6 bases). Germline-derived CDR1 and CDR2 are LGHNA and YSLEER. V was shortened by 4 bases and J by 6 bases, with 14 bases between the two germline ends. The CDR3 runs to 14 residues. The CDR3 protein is CASSPGQRDDTQYF. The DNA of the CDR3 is TGCGCCAGCAGCCCAGGACAGAGGGACGATACGCAGTATTTT.

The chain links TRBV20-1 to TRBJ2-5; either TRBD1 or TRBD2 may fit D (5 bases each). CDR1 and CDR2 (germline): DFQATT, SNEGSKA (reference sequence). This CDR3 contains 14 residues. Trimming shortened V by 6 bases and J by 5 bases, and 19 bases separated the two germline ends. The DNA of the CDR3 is TGCAGTGCGCCTCAGAAGGGGCGCGGGGAGACCCAGTACTTC. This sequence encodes CSAPQKGRGETQYF.

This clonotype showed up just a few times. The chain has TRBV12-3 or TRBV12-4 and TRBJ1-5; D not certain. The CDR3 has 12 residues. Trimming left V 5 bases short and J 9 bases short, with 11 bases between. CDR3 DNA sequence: TGTGCCAGCAGTCCGTCGACCGGGCCCCAGCATTTT. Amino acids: CASSPSTGPQHF.

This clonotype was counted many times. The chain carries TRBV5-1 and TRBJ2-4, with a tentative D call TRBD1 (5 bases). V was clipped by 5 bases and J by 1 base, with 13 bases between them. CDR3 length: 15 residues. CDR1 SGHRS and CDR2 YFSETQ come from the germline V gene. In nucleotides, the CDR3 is TGCGCCAGCAGTCCAGGGTACGGGGCCAAAAACATTCAGTACTTC. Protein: CASSPGYGAKNIQYF.

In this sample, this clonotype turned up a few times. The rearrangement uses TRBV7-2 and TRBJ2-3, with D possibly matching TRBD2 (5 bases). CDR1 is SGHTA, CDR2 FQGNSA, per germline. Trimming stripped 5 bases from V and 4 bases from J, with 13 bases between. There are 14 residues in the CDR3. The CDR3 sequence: CASSRARVPDTQYF. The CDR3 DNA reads TGTGCCAGCAGCAGGGCGAGGGTCCCAGATACGCAGTATTTT.

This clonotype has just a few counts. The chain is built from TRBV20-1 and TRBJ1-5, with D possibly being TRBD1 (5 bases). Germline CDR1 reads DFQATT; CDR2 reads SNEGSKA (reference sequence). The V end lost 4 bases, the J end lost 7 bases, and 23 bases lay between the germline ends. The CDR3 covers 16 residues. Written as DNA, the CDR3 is TGCAGTGCTATAGGGCAGGAGACATTCGGGGGGCAGCCCCAGCATTTT. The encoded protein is CSAIGQETFGGQPQHF.

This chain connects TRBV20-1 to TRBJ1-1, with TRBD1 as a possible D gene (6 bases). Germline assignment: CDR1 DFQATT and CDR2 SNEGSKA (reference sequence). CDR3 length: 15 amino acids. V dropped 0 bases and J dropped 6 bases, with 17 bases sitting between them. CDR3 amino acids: CSARDSRGARAEAFF. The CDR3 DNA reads TGCAGTGCTAGAGATTCCCGGGGGGCTCGGGCTGAAGCTTTCTTT.